The 24 T cell receptor beta chains reported below all come from one sample, sequenced in a study of PD-L1 blockade in urothelial cancer. Indicated time point: pretreatment peripheral blood. The table came from immunoSEQ multiplex PCR; TCRdb's copy has only in-frame clones and leaves some out. The repertoire holds about 86,000 clones, with more than 70% as singletons. Here the sequenced sample was PBMCs, taken around atezolizumab (anti-PD-L1) treatment. All receptors come from a man in his 60s with urothelial cancer.

A few counts support this clone. CDR3 in amino acids: CASSVSASGASGELFF. The CDR3 nucleotides read TGTGCCAGCAGCGTTTCCGCTAGCGGGGCCTCCGGGGAGCTGTTTTTT. The chain uses TRBV9 and TRBJ2-2, with 9 bases fitting TRBD2. Trimming removed 2 bases from V and 6 bases from J; junction bases left unmatched: 8. Germline V CDR1 and CDR2: SGDLS, YYNGEE. This CDR3 contains 16 residues. Full variable domain (remainder filled in from reference TRBV9 and TRBJ2-2): DSGVTQTPKHLITATGQRVTLRCSPRSGDLSVYWYQQSLDQGLQFLIQYYNGEERAKGNILERFSAQQFPDLHSELNLSSLELGDSALYFCASSVSASGASGELFFGEGSRLTVL.

The gene calls are TRBV11-2 and TRBJ2-3; TRBD2 agrees at 8 bases. Trimming took 5 bases from V and 5 from J; bases not matched to a gene: 9. The CDR3 spans 15 residues. Germline V gene sequence: CDR1 SGHAT, CDR2 FQNNGV. The CDR3 region is CASSTGGGGRDTQYF. In nucleotides, the CDR3 is TGTGCCAGCAGCACAGGAGGCGGGGGGCGAGATACGCAGTATTTT.

V is TRBV6-5 and J is TRBJ1-2, with D tentatively TRBD1 (5 bases). CDR3 length equals 13 residues. CDR1 and CDR2 from the germline V gene are MNHEY and SVGAGI. Trimming took off 4 bases at V and 4 bases at J, with 10 bases between the two ends. DNA for the CDR3: TGTGCCAGCAGTTGGCAGGGCCTCTATGGCTACACCTTC. It yields the protein CASSWQGLYGYTF.

V is TRBV7-2 and J is TRBJ2-7, with 9 bases fitting TRBD2. The CDR3 consists of 15 residues. CDR1 and CDR2 from the germline V gene are SGHTA and FQGNSA. With 5 bases clipped from V and 7 bases from J, the junction kept 12 bases outside the gene matches. The CDR3 DNA reads TGTGCCAGCAGCCCGCAAAGCGGGAGGCCTAAGGAGCAGTACTTC. Its translation: CASSPQSGRPKEQYF.

The rearrangement links TRBV7-8 to TRBJ1-2, with 8 bases identical to TRBD1. This CDR3 spans 14 amino acids. The junction had 8 bases not matched to a gene; V was cut back by 6 bases and J by 5 bases. Looked up from germline, CDR1 is SGHVS and CDR2 is FQNEAQ. The CDR3 sequence is CASSRTGGPYGYTF. DNA of the CDR3: TGTGCCAGCAGTCGTACAGGGGGTCCGTATGGCTACACCTTC.

V and J are TRBV7-3 and TRBJ1-1; D call uncertain. The CDR3 extends over 14 amino acids. V lost 1 base, J lost 5 bases, and 11 bases lay in between. Germline V gene sequence: CDR1 SGHTA, CDR2 FQGTGA. CDR3 amino acids: CASSLSPSGTEAFF. Written as DNA, the CDR3 is TGTGCCAGCAGCTTAAGTCCATCGGGGACTGAAGCTTTCTTT.

V and J are TRBV5-8 and TRBJ2-3; a weak D match, TRBD1 (5 bases). The CDR3 spans 14 residues. In germline, CDR1 is SGHTS, CDR2 YDEGEE. Trimming took 0 bases from V and 6 from J, leaving 11 bases between them. The CDR3 is CASSLVWGKDTQYF. The CDR3 DNA is TGTGCCAGCAGCTTGGTATGGGGCAAGGATACGCAGTATTTT. The entire variable domain, with the rest obtained from reference TRBV5-8 and TRBJ2-3, is as follows: EAGVTQSPTHLIKTRGQQATLRCSPISGHTSVYWYQQALGLGLQFLLWYDEGEERNRGNFPPRFSGRQFPNYSSELNVNALELEDSALYLCASSLVWGKDTQYFGPGTRLTVL.

The V gene is TRBV11-2, the J gene TRBJ2-3; tentative D call: TRBD2 (6 bases). Germline CDR1 and CDR2: SGHAT and FQNNGV. The CDR3 is 15 residues long. Between the trimmed V and J ends, which lost 1 base and 2 bases, there was a span of 10 bases. Written as DNA, the CDR3 is TGTGCCAGCAGCTTAGGGGCGGGACTCACAGATACGCAGTATTTT. This sequence encodes CASSLGAGLTDTQYF.

This rearrangement joins TRBV4-2 to TRBJ1-1; TRBD1 aligns across 8 bases. Trimming cost V 3 bases and J 4 bases; bases outside gene matches: 10. The germline V gene has CDR1 LGHNA and CDR2 YNFKEQ. The CDR3 has 16 residues. The CDR3 loop is CASSQNHQGASTEAFF. The CDR3 DNA reads TGTGCCAGCAGCCAGAATCATCAGGGGGCGAGCACTGAAGCTTTCTTT.

The chain couples TRBV5-1 to TRBJ1-1; D gene ambiguous. Per the germline V gene, CDR1 is SGHRS and CDR2 is YFSETQ. V was trimmed by 0 bases and J by 2 bases, leaving 5 bases between them. The CDR3 contains 13 residues. The CDR3 is CASSLGSNTEAFF. Here the CDR3 DNA reads TGCGCCAGCAGCTTGGGGAGCAACACTGAAGCTTTCTTT.

The chain carries TRBV6-6 and TRBJ1-5, with no clear D. Germline values: CDR1 MNHNY, CDR2 SVGAGI (reference sequence). The ends were cut back, 6 bases at V and 0 bases at J, with 9 bases in the middle. The length of the CDR3 is 14 residues. The CDR3 coding sequence is TGTGCCAGCAGCTTAAAATATAGCAATCAGCCCCAGCATTTT. This translates into CASSLKYSNQPQHF.

The genes are TRBV7-9 and TRBJ2-3; 9 nucleotides align to TRBD2. V shed 0 bases and J 0 bases; nucleotides not matched to a gene: 7. The germline V gene has CDR1 SEHNR and CDR2 FQNEAQ (reference sequence). The CDR3 spans 18 residues. The CDR3 spells CASSLAPTSGHSTDTQYF. The CDR3 bases are TGTGCCAGCAGCTTAGCGCCCACTAGCGGGCATAGCACAGATACGCAGTATTTT.

This chain joins TRBV27 and TRBJ2-1; TRBD1 matches 10 bases. This CDR3 comprises 15 residues. V shed 1 base, J shed 6 bases, and the junction held 3 bases outside the gene matches. The germline V gene has CDR1 MNHEY and CDR2 SMNVEV (reference sequence). The DNA of the CDR3 is TGTGCCAGCAGTTTATTTGGGACAGGGGTCAATGAGCAGTTCTTC. Amino acid sequence: CASSLFGTGVNEQFF.

The chain employs TRBV18 and TRBJ2-5, with 7 bases fitting TRBD1. This CDR3 spans 14 amino acids. With 3 bases clipped from V and 3 bases from J, the junction kept 4 bases outside the gene matches. From germline, CDR1 is KGHSH and CDR2 LQKENI. This chain's CDR3 is CASSPGTAEETQYF. CDR3 coding DNA: TGTGCCAGCTCACCGGGGACAGCTGAAGAGACCCAGTACTTC.

This chain connects TRBV19 to TRBJ1-1; 8 bases match TRBD1. Germline-derived CDR1 and CDR2 are LNHDA and SQIVND (reference sequence). The CDR3 spans 14 residues. The V segment lost 6 bases and the J segment 1 base; nucleotides outside the gene matches: 4. Here the CDR3 DNA reads TGTGCCAGTAGGACGGGACAGGAGAACACTGAAGCTTTCTTT. This codes for CASRTGQENTEAFF.

This chain joins TRBV2 and TRBJ2-7, with D perhaps matching TRBD1 (6 bases). This CDR3 region has 14 residues. V lost 6 bases, J lost 3 bases, and 15 bases lay in between. Germline V gene data show CDR1 as SNHLY and CDR2 as FYNNEI. The chain's CDR3 is CASSLDSGYYEQYF. CDR3 DNA sequence: TGTGCCAGCAGCCTGGACAGCGGCTACTACGAGCAGTACTTC.

J is TRBJ2-5 and V is TRBV13; 10 positions agree with TRBD1. The length of the CDR3 is 14 residues. Germline V gene sequence: CDR1 PRHDT, CDR2 FYEKMQ (reference sequence). V was clipped by 5 bases and J by 5 bases; unmatched bases: 5. The CDR3 loop is CASSIEGQGETQYF. The CDR3 coding sequence is TGTGCCAGCAGCATAGAGGGACAGGGGGAGACCCAGTACTTC.

This sequence joins TRBV9 and TRBJ1-5; D ambiguous. Trimming removed 0 bases from V and 4 bases from J, with 8 bases in between. The CDR3 consists of 14 residues. The germline CDR1 and CDR2 sequences are SGDLS and YYNGEE. CDR3 DNA: TGTGCCAGCAGCGTAGTACACCTTAATCAGCCCCAGCATTTT. It yields the protein CASSVVHLNQPQHF. The variable domain in full, completed from reference TRBV9 and TRBJ1-5, reads DSGVTQTPKHLITATGQRVTLRCSPRSGDLSVYWYQQSLDQGLQFLIQYYNGEERAKGNILERFSAQQFPDLHSELNLSSLELGDSALYFCASSVVHLNQPQHFGDGTRLSIL.

The gene calls are TRBV6-5 and TRBJ2-7, with a tentative D call TRBD2 (6 bases). Germline CDR1 reads MNHEY; CDR2 reads SVGAGI. Deletions cut 4 bases from V and 3 bases from J, with 16 bases between. This CDR3 spans 15 amino acids. The CDR3 region has the DNA TGTGCCAGCAGTTTGTCGGGACTCAGTGGCTACGAGCAGTACTTC. It yields the protein CASSLSGLSGYEQYF.

The rearrangement joins TRBV19 to TRBJ1-5, with TRBD1 matching over 9 bases. Losses at the gene ends were 4 bases for V and 9 bases for J; bases not matched to a gene: 7. Germline V gene lookup returns CDR1 LNHDA and CDR2 SQIVND (reference sequence). The CDR3 has 14 amino acids. The CDR3 DNA sequence: TGTGCCAGTAGTAATAACAGGGGGCGAACGCCCCAGCATTTT. It is translated as CASSNNRGRTPQHF.

The chain combines TRBV18 with TRBJ2-7, with TRBD2 as a possible D gene (5 bases). This CDR3 is 14 amino acids long. Germline CDR1 and CDR2: KGHSH and LQKENI. V lost 3 bases and J lost 2, with 11 bases in between. This CDR3 reads CASSPRRDTYEQYF. The CDR3 nucleotides read TGTGCCAGCTCACCCCGACGGGATACCTACGAGCAGTACTTC.

This chain joins TRBV7-9 and TRBJ2-1; 7 nucleotides agree with TRBD2. J lost 15 bases, V lost 5 bases, and 7 bases had no gene match. CDR1 is SEHNR, CDR2 FQNEAQ, per germline (reference sequence). This CDR3 region has 11 residues. CDR3 in amino acids: CASSPGLEWFF. CDR3 nucleotides: TGTGCCAGCAGCCCTGGACTAGAGTGGTTCTTC.

The gene calls are TRBV11-2 and TRBJ1-5, with D perhaps TRBD1 (6 bases). Germline CDR1 and CDR2: SGHAT and FQNNGV. This CDR3 comprises 13 residues. V was trimmed by 5 bases and J by 4 bases, leaving 9 bases between them. In nucleotides, the CDR3 is TGTGCCAGCAGCCATGGACAGAATCAGCCCCAGCATTTT. Protein sequence: CASSHGQNQPQHF.

CDR3 in DNA: TGTGCCAGTCGGGACAGCCGGCGGGGCTATGGCTACACCTTC. It codes for CASRDSRRGYGYTF. The chain combines TRBV19 with TRBJ1-2, with 7 bases fitting TRBD1. This CDR3 has 14 residues. Trimming at V came to 8 bases and at J to 4 bases, leaving 10 bases not matched to a gene. Germline V CDR1 and CDR2: LNHDA, SQIVND (reference sequence).